This T cell receptor (beta chain) was captured by sequencing in a study of blood T cell repertoires in COVID-19. Looking at the study overall: Specimens from acute and convalescent COVID-19 originated in the United States, Italy and Spain.

Sequenced by immunoSEQ multiplex PCR; TCRdb stores in-frame clones only, minus some. This sample has 120,000 or so clones, with about 85% found just once. Germline V gene sequence: CDR1 ENHRY, CDR2 SYGVKD. Trimming took 6 bases from V and 2 from J, leaving 9 bases between them. The CDR3 consists of 13 residues. The specimen was peripheral blood. The TCR comes from a man in his 70s with acute or convalescent COVID-19. The genes are TRBV10-3 and TRBJ2-3, with D possibly being TRBD1 (5 bases). CDR3 coding DNA: TGTGCCATCAGCGCAGGGATCACAGATACGCAGTATTTT. Its protein product is CAISAGITDTQYF.